This passage covers 2 T cell receptor beta chains from one sample sequenced in a study of blood T cell repertoires in COVID-19. Sequencing used immunoSEQ multiplex PCR; TCRdb keeps in-frame clones, though not all of them. The sample records roughly 440,000 clones, approximately 88% being singletons. The sample comprised peripheral blood. Every receptor here comes from a woman aged 50 to 60 with COVID-19, enrolled during active disease.

The V and J genes are TRBV27 and TRBJ2-3, with D maybe TRBD1 (7 bases). V was trimmed by 5 bases and J by 8 bases, leaving 14 bases between them. Germline loops: CDR1 MNHEY, CDR2 SMNVEV (reference sequence). This CDR3 comprises 13 residues. CDR3 sequence: CASSLPGGRTQYF. In DNA, the CDR3 is TGTGCCAGCAGTCTCCCAGGGGGGCGTACGCAGTATTTT.

The chain joins TRBV7-8 to TRBJ2-5; maybe TRBD2 (5 bases). The CDR3 has 14 amino acids. With 4 bases removed from V and 5 bases from J, the gap between germline ends came to 14 bases. The germline CDR1 and CDR2 sequences are SGHVS and FQNEAQ. The CDR3, as DNA: TGTGCCAGCAGCTCTTCTAGCACCCCGGAGACCCAGTACTTC. This encodes CASSSSSTPETQYF.